This TCR beta chain was sequenced in a study of graft-versus-host responses after intestinal transplantation. At the level of the study: All recipients were transplanted with multivisceral, liver-intestinal, or isolated intestinal grafts. Induction with anti-thymocyte globulin, then tacrolimus and steroids for roughly three years, was given to all recipients. Study-level findings and limits: There were GvH clones found in recipient marrow, and some of them appeared first in ileum or blood.

The germline gives CDR1 ENHRY, CDR2 SYGVKD. Trimming took 3 bases from V and 2 from J; bases not matched to a gene: 13. The CDR3 contains 17 residues. Some clones are missing from TCRdb's copy, which holds only in-frame ones; the method was immunoSEQ multiplex PCR. The sample carries some 40,000 clones, approximately 95% recorded once. Notes on this clone: What it recognizes is unknown.

The genes are TRBV10-3 and TRBJ2-7; 7 bases map to TRBD1. The source material was PBMCs, sampled roughly 780 days after intestinal transplantation. The TCR comes from a human patient who received an intestinal transplant, so some T cells may come from the graft donor. The CDR3 protein is CAISERETGVSPYEQYF. In DNA, the CDR3 is TGTGCCATCAGTGAAAGGGAAACAGGGGTATCTCCCTACGAGCAGTACTTC.